The 11 T cell receptor beta chains in this list originate from one sample, sequenced in a study of T cells after yellow fever vaccination. TCRdb processed the 5' RACE reads anew with MiXCR; each CDR3 protein has one entry. The data contain about 550,000 distinct CDR3 sequences, about 19% of them singletons. The specimen was PBMCs, collected 15 days after the yellow fever booster vaccination. These receptors were collected from a man between 25 and 39 years old who received the YFV17D yellow fever vaccine.

The chain uses TRBV28 and TRBJ2-7, with D perhaps given as TRBD1 or TRBD2 (6 bases each). V was shortened by 8 bases and J by 1 base, with 15 bases between the two germline ends. CDR1 and CDR2 from the germline V gene are MDHEN and SYDVKM. The CDR3 sequence is 14 residues long. CDR3 coding DNA: TGTGCCAGCTGCCTCCGAGGGGGGTCCTACGAGCAGTACTTC. This encodes CASCLRGGSYEQYF.

The chain employs TRBV20-1 and TRBJ2-7; 10 bases map to TRBD2. Per germline, CDR1 DFQATT and CDR2 SNEGSKA (reference sequence). The V and J ends lost 3 bases and 5 bases, in that order; junction bases with no gene match: 4. This CDR3 has 13 amino acids. The CDR3 DNA reads as TGCAGTGCTAGCCCTAGCGGGAGAGACGAGCAGTACTTC. It yields the protein CSASPSGRDEQYF.

This clonotype was seen a few times. It is unclear where the CDR3 begins or ends on the DNA, so no DNA is shown, and the CDR3 is as TCRdb lists it. This chain joins TRBV28 and TRBJ2-5; the table gives TRBD1 as D, unverified against the DNA. The CDR3 adds up to 14 amino acids, both ends counted. Looked up from germline, CDR1 is MDHEN and CDR2 is SYDVKM. The CDR3 region is CASRVGPGQETQYF.

V is TRBV5-1 and J is TRBJ2-5, with 7 bases matching TRBD1. The CDR3 length is 18 residues. Trimming took 2 bases from V and 4 from J; bases not matched to a gene: 17. The V gene's germline CDR1 is SGHRS and CDR2 YFSETQ. The CDR3 bases are TGCGCCAGCAGCTTTGGGACGGACGGACAGGTCTTTTTAGAGACCCAGTACTTC. Protein sequence: CASSFGTDGQVFLETQYF.

The chain joins TRBV5-1 to TRBJ2-7; 11 bases are a match to TRBD2. CDR1 SGHRS and CDR2 YFSETQ come from the germline V gene. The trim removed 3 bases at V and 2 bases at J, leaving 4 bases unmatched. The CDR3 spans 15 residues. The CDR3 DNA is TGCGCCAGCAGCTACGGGACTAGCGGCACCTACGAGCAGTACTTC. As protein: CASSYGTSGTYEQYF.

This clonotype came up a few times. This chain uses TRBV12-3 or TRBV12-4 with TRBJ2-1; D unresolved. This CDR3 comprises 16 residues. V gave up 2 bases and J gave up 10 bases, with 21 bases separating them. The CDR3 region is CASSLNWLDHYSEQFF. The CDR3 coding sequence is TGTGCCAGCAGTTTAAATTGGCTGGATCATTACTCAGAGCAGTTCTTC.

This clonotype was observed once. The gene calls are TRBV12-5 and TRBJ2-1; D is ambiguous. The CDR3 covers 13 residues. V lost 7 bases to trimming and J lost 4 bases, with 11 bases between them. CDR1 and CDR2 from the germline V gene are LGHNT and FRNRAP. The chain's CDR3 is CASARTAYNEQFF. The CDR3 DNA follows: TGTGCTAGTGCACGGACGGCATACAATGAGCAGTTCTTC. The whole variable domain, filled in from reference TRBV12-5 and TRBJ2-1, reads DARVTQTPRHKVTEMGQEVTMRCQPILGHNTVFWYRQTMMQGLELLAYFRNRAPLDDSGMPKDRFSAEMPDATLATLKIQPSEPRDSAVYFCASARTAYNEQFFGPGTRLTVL.

This clonotype was seen only a few times. V and J are TRBV6-5 and TRBJ2-3; 9 bases match TRBD2. J was trimmed by 1 base and V by 4 bases; bases with no gene match: 12. The V gene's germline CDR1 is MNHEY and CDR2 SVGAGI. The CDR3 runs to 18 residues. The CDR3 here is CASSSPSGNPPRTDTQYF. The CDR3 nucleotides are TGTGCCAGCAGTTCCCCTAGCGGGAATCCCCCGCGCACAGATACGCAGTATTTT.

The chain couples TRBV7-2 to TRBJ2-7; D may be TRBD2 (5 bases). There are 16 residues in the CDR3. V was shortened by 1 base and J by 4 bases, with 17 bases between the two germline ends. Per the germline V gene, CDR1 is SGHTA and CDR2 is FQGNSA. CDR3 sequence (DNA): TGTGCCAGCAGCTTAGTTGGGCTCGGGATACGGTACGAGCAGTACTTC. Encoded protein: CASSLVGLGIRYEQYF.

This clonotype has more than one count but fewer than ten. The V and J genes are TRBV20-1 and TRBJ2-3; D call uncertain. Germline values: CDR1 DFQATT, CDR2 SNEGSKA (reference sequence). Trimming left V 6 bases short and J 6 bases short, with 16 bases between. CDR3 size: 13 residues. Here the CDR3 DNA reads TGCAGTGCCTCTAACTCTGCACGGGATACGCAGTATTTT. Translation gives CSASNSARDTQYF.

This clonotype was seen a few times. Here the CDR3 DNA reads TGTGCCAGCAGCTTAGACGGGACAGGGAACGAGCAGTACTTC. This gives the protein CASSLDGTGNEQYF. The rearrangement uses TRBV7-9 and TRBJ2-7; 9 nucleotides agree with TRBD1. CDR3 length: 14 residues. Losses at the gene ends were 1 base for V and 5 bases for J; bases not matched to a gene: 3. Germline assignment: CDR1 SEHNR and CDR2 FQNEAQ (reference sequence).